What follows are 28 T cell receptor beta chains derived from one specimen sequenced in a study of beta chain features in type 1 diabetes. Expressed TCRB transcripts were sequenced because the isolated RNA had all been reverse transcribed beforehand. Sequenced by immunoSEQ multiplex PCR; TCRdb stores in-frame clones only, minus some. The profile shows about 700,000 clones, roughly 13% of them singletons. General observations from the study: Shortening of TCRB CDR3s, moderate but significant, appeared in all four CD4+ subsets of Type 1 diabetes patients.

Which antigens these TCRs recognize remains unknown. The sample consisted of naive CD4+ T cells from blood. The receptors shown here come from a man in his late teens or twenties with type 1 diabetes.

In its sample, this clone was seen a few times. J is TRBJ1-1 and V is TRBV10-1; 8 nucleotides align to TRBD1. CDR1 and CDR2 (germline): WNHNN, SYGVQD (reference sequence). This CDR3 has 16 amino acids. Unmatched junction bases numbered 12, after V lost 2 bases and J lost 7 bases. The CDR3 nucleotides are TGCGCCAGCAGTGAGCCTTCTGGACAGGGATCCGGTGAAGCTTTCTTT. Its protein product is CASSEPSGQGSGEAFF.

This clone has more than one count but fewer than ten. The chain links TRBV6-1 to TRBJ1-1; 7 bases map to TRBD1. Trimming took 5 bases from V and 0 from J; bases not matched to a gene: 3. The CDR3 extends over 14 amino acids. Per germline, CDR1 MNHNS and CDR2 SASEGT. CDR3 nucleotides: TGTGCCAGCAGTTGGGACAGTATGAACACTGAAGCTTTCTTT. It yields the protein CASSWDSMNTEAFF.

This clone was observed a single time. V usage is TRBV6-5 and J usage is TRBJ1-6; 9 nucleotides match TRBD1. The CDR3 is 14 amino acids. The ends lost 4 bases at V and 7 bases at J; junction bases unmatched: 2. CDR1 and CDR2 (germline): MNHEY, SVGAGI. The CDR3: CASSFGQGNSPLHF. The CDR3 DNA reads TGTGCCAGCAGTTTTGGACAGGGGAATTCACCCCTCCACTTT.

This chain uses TRBV7-8 with TRBJ2-2, with TRBD2 matching 14 bases. Trimming cost V 1 base and J 1 base; bases outside gene matches: 2. CDR3 length: 18 amino acids. The germline V gene has CDR1 SGHVS and CDR2 FQNEAQ. The CDR3 DNA follows: TGTGCCAGCAGCTTAGGCGGGACTAGCGGGGGGAACACCGGGGAGCTGTTTTTT. Amino acid sequence: CASSLGGTSGGNTGELFF.

There are a few counts of this clone. The CDR3 DNA sequence: TGTGCCAGCAGCGTTGGAGGGCCGGGCAAAAACATTCAGTACTTC. Translated, it gives CASSVGGPGKNIQYF. The chain uses TRBV9 and TRBJ2-4; D may be TRBD2 (6 bases). CDR3 length: 15 residues. Between the trimmed V and J ends, which lost 2 bases and 3 bases, there was a span of 12 bases. CDR1 is SGDLS and CDR2 is YYNGEE in the germline V gene. Together with reference TRBV9 and TRBJ2-4, the CDR3 gives the full variable domain: DSGVTQTPKHLITATGQRVTLRCSPRSGDLSVYWYQQSLDQGLQFLIQYYNGEERAKGNILERFSAQQFPDLHSELNLSSLELGDSALYFCASSVGGPGKNIQYFGAGTRLSVL.

This clone was observed a few times. The genes are TRBV9 and TRBJ1-1; D gene unclear. CDR1 and CDR2 from the germline V gene are SGDLS and YYNGEE. There are 15 residues in the CDR3. V lost 0 bases, J lost 0 bases, and 9 bases lay in between. As DNA, the CDR3 is TGTGCCAGCAGCGTAGGGTCCGTTGTGAACACTGAAGCTTTCTTT. Translation: CASSVGSVVNTEAFF.

This clone occurred a few times. CDR3 nucleotide sequence: TGTGCCATCACAGGGGACACTGAAGCTTTCTTT. It translates to CAITGDTEAFF. The chain recombines TRBV10-3 with TRBJ1-1; D may be TRBD1 (6 bases). Germline CDR1 reads ENHRY; CDR2 reads SYGVKD. Trimming took 7 bases from V and 3 from J, leaving 6 bases between them. This CDR3 has 11 residues.

This clone was counted only a few times. V usage is TRBV7-2 and J usage is TRBJ1-5; D gene ambiguous. Trimming took 2 bases from V and 6 from J, leaving 5 bases between them. The CDR3 has 12 residues. Germline V gene sequence: CDR1 SGHTA, CDR2 FQGNSA. This CDR3 reads CASSLNLQPQHF. CDR3 nucleotides: TGTGCCAGCAGCTTAAATCTTCAGCCCCAGCATTTT.

CDR3 nucleotides: TGCGCCAGCAGCCCGGGACAGGTTGGCACAGATACGCAGTATTTT. Its translation: CASSPGQVGTDTQYF. This chain joins TRBV5-1 and TRBJ2-3; TRBD1 agrees at 8 bases. V lost 4 bases, J lost 1 base, and 5 bases stayed unmatched. Germline lookup yields CDR1 SGHRS and CDR2 YFSETQ. The CDR3 has 15 amino acids.

This clone was recorded a few times. This chain links TRBV2 with TRBJ2-3, with unresolved D. CDR1 and CDR2 (germline): SNHLY, FYNNEI. V was pared by 1 base and J by 5 bases, with 7 bases between. This CDR3 is 13 amino acids long. CDR3 in amino acids: CASSEDTGDTQYF. Written as DNA, the CDR3 is TGTGCCAGCAGTGAAGACACTGGAGATACGCAGTATTTT.

This clone was counted a few times. This chain links TRBV11-3 with TRBJ2-5; 8 bases fit TRBD2. Germline lookup yields CDR1 SGHNT and CDR2 YENEEA. Losses at the gene ends were 5 bases for V and 4 bases for J; bases not matched to a gene: 6. CDR3 length equals 14 residues. The CDR3 sequence is CASSPTGGGETQYF. The CDR3 nucleotides are TGTGCCAGCAGCCCGACCGGGGGGGGAGAGACCCAGTACTTC.

Only a few counts were recorded for this clone. The V and J genes are TRBV28 and TRBJ2-1; D possibly matches TRBD1 or TRBD2 (5 bases each). Trimming took 6 bases from V and 8 from J, leaving 17 bases between them. This CDR3 has 14 amino acids. Germline V lookup: CDR1 MDHEN, CDR2 SYDVKM. CDR3 amino acids: CASRRRDPVHEQFF. The CDR3 DNA reads TGTGCCAGCAGGCGCCGGGACCCCGTCCATGAGCAGTTCTTC.

This clone has a handful of counts. This chain uses TRBV2 with TRBJ2-7; D may be TRBD1 or TRBD2 (5 bases each). The CDR3 runs 16 residues. Germline CDR1 is SNHLY and CDR2 is FYNNEI. V was shortened by 4 bases and J by 1 base, with 17 bases between the two germline ends. CDR3 sequence: CASSGGPGRTSYEQYF. The CDR3 DNA is TGTGCCAGCAGTGGGGGCCCCGGTAGGACTTCCTACGAGCAGTACTTC.

This chain links TRBV28 with TRBJ2-6; D uncertain. V was cut by 2 bases and J by 0 bases, with 5 bases left in between. The CDR3 contains 15 residues. Per the germline V gene, CDR1 is MDHEN and CDR2 is SYDVKM. DNA of the CDR3: TGTGCCAGCAGTTTACATAGCTCTGGGGCCAACGTCCTGACTTTC. It is translated as CASSLHSSGANVLTF.

CDR3 region: CASSFGLRQFF. CDR3 nucleotide sequence: TGCGCCAGCAGCTTTGGGTTAAGGCAGTTCTTC. V and J are TRBV5-1 and TRBJ2-1; D is unclear. This CDR3 is built from 11 residues. Germline CDR1 and CDR2: SGHRS and YFSETQ. The V end lost 2 bases, the J end lost 12 bases, and 9 bases lay between the germline ends.

This chain joins TRBV6-6 and TRBJ2-2, with D possibly matching TRBD1 (5 bases). The CDR3 is made up of 16 amino acids. Germline assignment: CDR1 MNHNY and CDR2 SVGAGI (reference sequence). Trimming left V 2 bases short and J 0 bases short, with 10 bases between. DNA of the CDR3: TGTGCCAGCAGTTACCTAGACAGCCCGAACACCGGGGAGCTGTTTTTT. Its protein product is CASSYLDSPNTGELFF.

This rearrangement joins TRBV27 to TRBJ2-1; perhaps D is TRBD1 or TRBD2 (5 bases each). V dropped 4 bases and J dropped 7 bases, with 8 bases sitting between them. The length of the CDR3 is 12 residues. CDR1 is MNHEY and CDR2 is SMNVEV in the germline V gene (reference sequence). The CDR3 sequence is CASSSRENEQFF. In DNA form, the CDR3 reads TGTGCCAGCAGTTCCAGGGAGAATGAGCAGTTCTTC.

This clone has just a few counts. The rearrangement uses TRBV10-3 and TRBJ1-2, with 8 bases that match TRBD1. Germline CDR1 is ENHRY and CDR2 is SYGVKD. After removal of 7 bases from V and 5 bases from J, the junction contained 6 bases not matched to a gene. The CDR3 runs to 13 residues. The CDR3 is CAINPTGGYGYTF. CDR3 bases: TGTGCCATCAACCCAACAGGGGGATATGGCTACACCTTC.

This clone has a handful of counts. This chain uses TRBV7-9 with TRBJ2-1; TRBD1 might be the D (5 bases). V lost 7 bases and J lost 0, with 19 bases in between. The CDR3 is 17 residues long. Per the germline V gene, CDR1 is SEHNR and CDR2 is FQNEAQ (reference sequence). CDR3 sequence reads: CASTLRGRSSSYNEQFF. DNA for the CDR3: TGTGCCAGCACCCTAAGGGGCCGGTCTAGCTCCTACAATGAGCAGTTCTTC.

The chain uses TRBV11-2 and TRBJ1-2; D is unclear. Trimming pared 1 base from V and 2 bases from J, leaving 8 bases between. This CDR3 is built from 14 residues. Germline CDR1 and CDR2: SGHAT and FQNNGV. The CDR3 DNA reads as TGTGCCAGCAGCTTAGGCGAGAGAAACTATGGCTACACCTTC. Protein: CASSLGERNYGYTF.

This clone is a singleton in its sample. This chain joins TRBV11-2 and TRBJ2-2; 11 bases line up with TRBD1. The germline CDR1 and CDR2 sequences are SGHAT and FQNNGV. The CDR3 extends over 16 amino acids. V shed 0 bases and J 6 bases; nucleotides not matched to a gene: 3. CDR3 nucleotide sequence: TGTGCCAGCAGCTTAGAAGGACAGGGGGCAGCCGGGGAGCTGTTTTTT. Amino acids: CASSLEGQGAAGELFF.

Only a few counts were recorded for this clone. CDR3 residues: CASSYRLAGGPYNEQFF. The CDR3 DNA sequence: TGTGCCAGCAGCTATAGACTAGCGGGGGGCCCCTACAATGAGCAGTTCTTC. This chain joins TRBV4-2 and TRBJ2-1; TRBD2 matches 13 bases. Germline V lookup: CDR1 LGHNA, CDR2 YNFKEQ. This CDR3 comprises 17 residues. V was pared by 5 bases and J by 2 bases, with 6 bases of the junction left unmatched.

The genes are TRBV7-2 and TRBJ2-5, with D hard to call. CDR1 SGHTA and CDR2 FQGNSA come from the germline V gene. This CDR3 comprises 13 residues. V was pared by 5 bases and J by 5 bases, with 12 bases between. The CDR3 bases are TGTGCCAGCAGCCTGGGCGCCTTGGAGACCCAGTACTTC. Amino acids: CASSLGALETQYF.

The chain joins TRBV9 to TRBJ1-4; D remains ambiguous. The CDR3 consists of 15 residues. The germline CDR1 and CDR2 sequences are SGDLS and YYNGEE. V lost 0 bases, J lost 3 bases, and 9 bases lay in between. In DNA, the CDR3 is TGTGCCAGCAGCGTAGAAGCGAGGCCTAATGAAAAACTGTTTTTT. Translated: CASSVEARPNEKLFF.

This clone was counted between two and nine times. The genes are TRBV27 and TRBJ1-6; no clear D. The CDR3 has 12 amino acids. The V gene lost 5 bases and the J gene lost 14 bases, with 13 bases spanning the gap. Germline values: CDR1 MNHEY, CDR2 SMNVEV (reference sequence). CDR3: CASSPPTAALHF. In DNA form, the CDR3 reads TGTGCCAGCAGTCCCCCGACCGCGGCCCTCCACTTT.

This clone has a handful of counts. The V call is TRBV18, the J call TRBJ2-5, with TRBD2 matching 7 bases. The CDR3 has 18 residues. Per the germline V gene, CDR1 is KGHSH and CDR2 is LQKENI. V dropped 4 bases and J dropped 0; count of bases not matched to a gene: 14. For the CDR3, the DNA is TGTGCCAGCTCACTTTCCGCTGGAGCGGGGTACAACCAAGAGACCCAGTACTTC. Amino acid sequence: CASSLSAGAGYNQETQYF.

Comment on this clone: The identical CDR3 is also encoded by other nucleotide sequences in the sample. CDR3 residues: CASSSNYEQYF. As DNA, the CDR3 is TGTGCCAGCAGCTCAAACTACGAGCAGTACTTC. This chain joins TRBV5-4 and TRBJ2-7; D not resolved. Germline V CDR1 and CDR2: SGHNT, YYREEE (reference sequence). This CDR3 region has 11 residues. Trimming removed 3 bases at V and 3 bases at J, with 4 bases between.

In this sample, this clone turned up a few times. The genes are TRBV21-1 and TRBJ1-5. TRBV21-1 is classified as a pseudogene. This CDR3 has 16 residues. The CDR3 spells CASSKKIGTENQPQHF. DNA of the CDR3: TGTGCCAGCAGCAAAAAGATCGGGACGGAGAATCAGCCCCAGCATTTT.